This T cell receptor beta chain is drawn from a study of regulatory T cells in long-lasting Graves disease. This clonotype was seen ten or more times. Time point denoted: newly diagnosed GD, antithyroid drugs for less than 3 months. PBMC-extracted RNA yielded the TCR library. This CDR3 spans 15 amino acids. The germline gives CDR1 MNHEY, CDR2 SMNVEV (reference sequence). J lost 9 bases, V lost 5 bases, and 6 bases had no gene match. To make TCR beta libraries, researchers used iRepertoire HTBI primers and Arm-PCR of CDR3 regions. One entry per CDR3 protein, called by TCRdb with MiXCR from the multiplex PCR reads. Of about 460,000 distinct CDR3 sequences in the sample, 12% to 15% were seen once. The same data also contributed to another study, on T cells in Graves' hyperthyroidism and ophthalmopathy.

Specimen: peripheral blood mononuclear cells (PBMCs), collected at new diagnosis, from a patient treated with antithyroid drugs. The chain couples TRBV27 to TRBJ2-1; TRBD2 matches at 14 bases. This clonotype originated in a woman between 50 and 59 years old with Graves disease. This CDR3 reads CASSAGLAGEGEQFF. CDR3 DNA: TGTGCCAGCAGTGCGGGACTAGCGGGAGAGGGTGAGCAGTTCTTC.